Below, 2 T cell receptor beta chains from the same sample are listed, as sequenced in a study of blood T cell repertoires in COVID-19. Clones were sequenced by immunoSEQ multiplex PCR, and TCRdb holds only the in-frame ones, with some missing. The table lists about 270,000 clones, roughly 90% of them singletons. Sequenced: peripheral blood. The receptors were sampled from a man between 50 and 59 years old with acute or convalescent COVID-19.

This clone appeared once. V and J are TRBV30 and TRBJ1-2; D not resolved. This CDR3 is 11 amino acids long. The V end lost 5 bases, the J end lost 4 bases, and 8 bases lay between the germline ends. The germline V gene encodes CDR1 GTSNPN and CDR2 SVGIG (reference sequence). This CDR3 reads CAWGYSYGYTF. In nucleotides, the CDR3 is TGTGCCTGGGGTTACAGCTATGGCTACACCTTC.

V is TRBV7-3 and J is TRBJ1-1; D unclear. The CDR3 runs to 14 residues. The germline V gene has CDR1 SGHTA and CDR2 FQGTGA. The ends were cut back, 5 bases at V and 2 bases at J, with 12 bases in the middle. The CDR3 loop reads CASSLTRDNTEAFF. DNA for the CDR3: TGTGCCAGCAGCCTTACACGGGATAACACTGAAGCTTTCTTT. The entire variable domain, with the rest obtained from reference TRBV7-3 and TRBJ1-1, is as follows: GAGVSQTPSNKVTEKGKYVELRCDPISGHTALYWYRQSLGQGPEFLIYFQGTGAADDSGLPNDRFFAVRPEGSVSTLKIQRTERGDSAVYLCASSLTRDNTEAFFGQGTRLTVV.